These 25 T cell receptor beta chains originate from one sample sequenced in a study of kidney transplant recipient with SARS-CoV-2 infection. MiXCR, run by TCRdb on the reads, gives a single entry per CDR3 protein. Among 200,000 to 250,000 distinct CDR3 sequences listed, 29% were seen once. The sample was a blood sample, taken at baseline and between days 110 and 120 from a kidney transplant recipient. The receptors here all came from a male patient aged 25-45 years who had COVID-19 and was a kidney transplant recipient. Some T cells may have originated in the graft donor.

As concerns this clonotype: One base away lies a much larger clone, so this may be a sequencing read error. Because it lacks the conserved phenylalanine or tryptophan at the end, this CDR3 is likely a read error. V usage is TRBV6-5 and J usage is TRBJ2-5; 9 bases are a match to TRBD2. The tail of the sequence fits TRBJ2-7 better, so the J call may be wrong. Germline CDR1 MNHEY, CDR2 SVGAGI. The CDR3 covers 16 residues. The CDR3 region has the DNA TGTGCCAGCAGTCACCTACCTAGCGGGAAGGGTTACGAGCAGTACCTC. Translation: CASSHLPSGKGYEQYL.

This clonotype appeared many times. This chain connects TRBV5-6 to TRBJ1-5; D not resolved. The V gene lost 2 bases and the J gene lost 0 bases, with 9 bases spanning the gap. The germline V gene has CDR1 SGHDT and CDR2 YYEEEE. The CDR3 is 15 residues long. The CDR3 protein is CASSFRAYSNQPQHF. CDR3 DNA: TGTGCCAGCAGCTTTAGGGCCTATAGCAATCAGCCCCAGCATTTT.

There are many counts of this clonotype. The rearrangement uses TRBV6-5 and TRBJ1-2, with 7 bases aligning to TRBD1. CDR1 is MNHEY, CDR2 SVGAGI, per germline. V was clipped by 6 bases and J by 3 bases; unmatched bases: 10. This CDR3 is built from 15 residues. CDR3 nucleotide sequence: TGTGCCAGCAGCGCCATACCCGGGACAGACTATGGCTACACCTTC. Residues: CASSAIPGTDYGYTF.

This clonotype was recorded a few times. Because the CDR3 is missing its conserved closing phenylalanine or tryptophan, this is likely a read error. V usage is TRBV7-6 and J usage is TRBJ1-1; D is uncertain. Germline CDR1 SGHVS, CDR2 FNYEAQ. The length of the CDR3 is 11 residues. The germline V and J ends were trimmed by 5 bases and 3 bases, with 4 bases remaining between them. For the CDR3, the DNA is TGTGCCAGCAGCCTTTACACTGAAGCTTTCCTT. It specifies CASSLYTEAFL.

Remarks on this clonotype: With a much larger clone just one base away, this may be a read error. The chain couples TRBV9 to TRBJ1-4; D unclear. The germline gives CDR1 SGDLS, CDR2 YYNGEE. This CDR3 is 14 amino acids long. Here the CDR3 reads CAGSTAPTNEKLFF. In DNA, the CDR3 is TGTGCCGGCAGCACAGCACCAACTAATGAAAAACTGTTTTTT.

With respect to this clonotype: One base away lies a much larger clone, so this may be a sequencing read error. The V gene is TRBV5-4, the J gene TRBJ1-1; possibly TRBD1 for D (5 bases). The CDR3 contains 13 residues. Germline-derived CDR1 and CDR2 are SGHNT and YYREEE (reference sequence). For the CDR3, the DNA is TGTGCCAGCAGCTTCCGAGGGGTCCCTGAAGCTCTCTTT. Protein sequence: CASSFRGVPEALF.

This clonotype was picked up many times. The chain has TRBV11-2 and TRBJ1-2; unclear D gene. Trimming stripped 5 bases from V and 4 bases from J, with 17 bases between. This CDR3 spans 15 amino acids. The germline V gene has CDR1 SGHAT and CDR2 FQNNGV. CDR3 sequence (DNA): TGTGCCAGCAGCGGAGACACGTCAGCCTTCTATGGCTACACCTTC. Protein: CASSGDTSAFYGYTF.

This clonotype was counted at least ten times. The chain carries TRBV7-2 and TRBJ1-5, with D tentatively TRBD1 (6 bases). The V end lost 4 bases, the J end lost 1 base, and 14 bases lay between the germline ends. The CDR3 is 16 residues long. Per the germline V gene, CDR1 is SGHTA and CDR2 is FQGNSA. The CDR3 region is CASSSFGTSSNQPQHF. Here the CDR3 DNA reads TGTGCCAGCAGCTCCTTTGGGACATCGAGCAATCAGCCCCAGCATTTT.

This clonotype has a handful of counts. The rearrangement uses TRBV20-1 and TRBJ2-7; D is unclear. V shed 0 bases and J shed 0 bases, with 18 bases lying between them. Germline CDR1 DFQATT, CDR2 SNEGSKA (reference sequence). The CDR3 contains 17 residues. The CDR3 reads CSARDEGTGLYSYEQYF. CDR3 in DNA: TGCAGTGCTAGAGATGAAGGCACTGGCCTATACTCCTACGAGCAGTACTTC.

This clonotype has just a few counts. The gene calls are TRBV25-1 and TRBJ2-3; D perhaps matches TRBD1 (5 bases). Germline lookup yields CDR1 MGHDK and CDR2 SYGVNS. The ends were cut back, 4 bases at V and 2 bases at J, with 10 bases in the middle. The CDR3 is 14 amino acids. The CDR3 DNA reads TGTGCCAGCAGTGGTCGACAGCTCACAGATACGCAGTATTTT. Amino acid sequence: CASSGRQLTDTQYF.

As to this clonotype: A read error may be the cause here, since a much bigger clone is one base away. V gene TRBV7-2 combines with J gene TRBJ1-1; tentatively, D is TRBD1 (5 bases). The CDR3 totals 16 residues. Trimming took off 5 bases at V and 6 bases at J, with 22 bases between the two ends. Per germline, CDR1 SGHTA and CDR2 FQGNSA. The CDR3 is CASSPGEGRPIAEAFF. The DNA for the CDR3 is TGTGCCAGCAGCCCGGGAGAGGGACGCCCCATCGCTGAAGCTTTCTTT.

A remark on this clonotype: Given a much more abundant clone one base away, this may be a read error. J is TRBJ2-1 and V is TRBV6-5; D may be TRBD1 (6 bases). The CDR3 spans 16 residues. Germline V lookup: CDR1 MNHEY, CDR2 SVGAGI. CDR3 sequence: CVSSYPRLRGGNEQFF. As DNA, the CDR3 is TGTGTCAGCAGTTACCCAAGGCTCCGAGGGGGCAATGAGCAGTTCTTC.

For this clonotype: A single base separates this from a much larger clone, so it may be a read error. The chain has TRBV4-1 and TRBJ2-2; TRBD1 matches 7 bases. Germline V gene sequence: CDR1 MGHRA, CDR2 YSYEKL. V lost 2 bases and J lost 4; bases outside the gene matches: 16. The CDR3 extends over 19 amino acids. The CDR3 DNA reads TGCGCCAGCAGCCAATCCCCGACAGGGACCTTCTGGGGCACCGGGGAGCTGTTTTTT. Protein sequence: CASSQSPTGTFWGTGELFF.

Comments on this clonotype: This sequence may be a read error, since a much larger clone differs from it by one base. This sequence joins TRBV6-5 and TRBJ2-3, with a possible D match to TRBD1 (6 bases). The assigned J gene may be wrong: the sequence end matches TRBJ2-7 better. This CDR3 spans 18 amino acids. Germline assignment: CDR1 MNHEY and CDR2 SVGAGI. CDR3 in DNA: TGTGCCAGCGGTAAAGGGGGTAGTCCAACACCTAGCTCCTACGAGCAGTACTTC. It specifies CASGKGGSPTPSSYEQYF.

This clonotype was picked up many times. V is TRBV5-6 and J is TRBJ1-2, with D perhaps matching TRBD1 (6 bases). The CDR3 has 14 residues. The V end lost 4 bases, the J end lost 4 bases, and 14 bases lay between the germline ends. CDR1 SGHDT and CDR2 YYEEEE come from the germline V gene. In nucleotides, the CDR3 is TGTGCCAGCAGCGTCGGGGGGGCTGGCTATGGCTACACCTTC. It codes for CASSVGGAGYGYTF.

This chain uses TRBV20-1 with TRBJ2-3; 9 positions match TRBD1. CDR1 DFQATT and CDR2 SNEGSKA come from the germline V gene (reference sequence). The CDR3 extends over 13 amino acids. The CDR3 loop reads CSPWDRARDTQYF. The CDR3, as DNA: TGCAGCCCTTGGGACAGGGCTCGAGATACGCAGTATTTT.

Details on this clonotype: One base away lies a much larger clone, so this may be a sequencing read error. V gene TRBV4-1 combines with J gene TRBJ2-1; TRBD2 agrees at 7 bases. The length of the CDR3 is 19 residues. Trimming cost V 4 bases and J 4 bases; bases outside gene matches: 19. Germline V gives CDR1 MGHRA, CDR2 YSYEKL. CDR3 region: CASSLRPKGGRHRYNEQFF. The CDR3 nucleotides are TGCGCCAGCAGCCTCCGACCGAAGGGCGGGAGACATCGTTACAATGAGCAGTTCTTC.

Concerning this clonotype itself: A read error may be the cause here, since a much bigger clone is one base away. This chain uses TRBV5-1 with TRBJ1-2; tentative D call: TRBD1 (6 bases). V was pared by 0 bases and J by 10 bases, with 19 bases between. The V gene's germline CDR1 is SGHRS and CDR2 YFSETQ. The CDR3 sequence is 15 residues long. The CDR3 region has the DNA TGCGCCAGCAGCTTGGATGGGGACACCTCTAGGGACTACACCTTC. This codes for CASSLDGDTSRDYTF.

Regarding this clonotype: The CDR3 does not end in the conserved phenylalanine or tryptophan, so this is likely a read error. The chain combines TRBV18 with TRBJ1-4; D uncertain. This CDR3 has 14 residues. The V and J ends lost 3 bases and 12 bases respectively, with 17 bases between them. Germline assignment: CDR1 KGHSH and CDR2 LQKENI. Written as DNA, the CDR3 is TGTGCCAGCTCACCCCTGGACGGCTCTAAGGAACTGTTTCTT. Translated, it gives CASSPLDGSKELFL.

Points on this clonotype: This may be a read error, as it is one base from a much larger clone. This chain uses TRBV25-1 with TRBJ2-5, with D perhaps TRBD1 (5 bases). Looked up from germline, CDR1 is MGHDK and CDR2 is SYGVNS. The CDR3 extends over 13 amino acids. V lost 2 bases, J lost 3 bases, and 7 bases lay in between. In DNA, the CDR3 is TGTGCCAGCAGTGAAGTAGGGGAAGAGACCCAGTACTTC. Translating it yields CASSEVGEETQYF.

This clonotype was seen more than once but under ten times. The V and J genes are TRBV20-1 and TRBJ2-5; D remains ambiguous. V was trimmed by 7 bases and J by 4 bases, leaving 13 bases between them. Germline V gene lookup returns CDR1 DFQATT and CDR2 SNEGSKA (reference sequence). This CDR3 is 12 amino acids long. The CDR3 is CSVRWVGETQYF. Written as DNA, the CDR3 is TGCAGTGTTCGTTGGGTAGGAGAGACCCAGTACTTC.

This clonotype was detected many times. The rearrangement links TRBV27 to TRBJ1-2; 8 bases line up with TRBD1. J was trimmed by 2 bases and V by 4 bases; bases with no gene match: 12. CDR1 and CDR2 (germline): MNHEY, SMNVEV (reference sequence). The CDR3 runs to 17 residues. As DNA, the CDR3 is TGTGCCAGCAGTTCTCGGGGACAGGACCTCTTCAACTATGGCTACACCTTC. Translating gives CASSSRGQDLFNYGYTF.

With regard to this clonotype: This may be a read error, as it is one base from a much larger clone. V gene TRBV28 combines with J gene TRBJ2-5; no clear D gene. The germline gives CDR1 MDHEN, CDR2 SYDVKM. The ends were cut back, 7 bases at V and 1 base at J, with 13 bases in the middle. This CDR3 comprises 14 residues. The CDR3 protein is CASTNSRSQETQYF. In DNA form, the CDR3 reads TGTGCCAGCACCAATAGCAGGAGCCAAGAGACCCAGTACTTC.

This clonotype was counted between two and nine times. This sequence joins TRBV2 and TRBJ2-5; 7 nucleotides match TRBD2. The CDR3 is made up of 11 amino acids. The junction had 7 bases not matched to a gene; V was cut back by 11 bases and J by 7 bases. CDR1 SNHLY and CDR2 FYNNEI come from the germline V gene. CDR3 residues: CAVELAGTQYF. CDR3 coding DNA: TGTGCCGTCGAGTTAGCGGGGACCCAGTACTTC.

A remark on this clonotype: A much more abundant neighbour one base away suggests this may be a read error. The CDR3 loop is CASSMARGGANVLTF. The CDR3 region has the DNA TGTGCCAGTAGTATGGCCAGGGGGGGGGCCAACGTCCTGACTTTC. The rearrangement uses TRBV19 and TRBJ2-6, with 7 nucleotides matching TRBD1. The ends lost 3 bases at V and 4 bases at J; junction bases unmatched: 3. This CDR3 has 15 residues. CDR1 LNHDA and CDR2 SQIVND come from the germline V gene (reference sequence). Using reference TRBV19 and TRBJ2-6 for the parts outside the CDR3, the full variable domain is DGGITQSPKYLFRKEGQNVTLSCEQNLNHDAMYWYRQDPGQGLRLIYYSQIVNDFQKGDIAEGYSVSREKKESFPLTVTSAQKNPTAFYLCASSMARGGANVLTFGAGSRLTVL.